This record looks at one T cell receptor (beta chain) sequence and its context. Its recognized antigen is unknown. Library preparation used the immunoSEQ multiplex PCR assay. For the multiplex PCR, a mixture combining 60 forward primers for TCR Vbeta segments and 13 reverse primers for TCR Jbeta segments was used. The CDR3 region of rearranged TCR beta genes was amplified from genomic DNA with a multiplex PCR assay. The Illumina HiSeq System was used to sequence the amplified TCR beta libraries as 87-base-pair reads. As for the authors' bioinformatics: A later analysis tallied tens of millions of unique TCR beta chains across the 700 or so repertoires, and around 10 million of those chains were shared by two or more donors. Raw reads were error-corrected and collapsed into unique sequences with a nearest-neighbor algorithm that merged closely related sequences to remove PCR and sequencing errors. CDR3 sequences were aligned to IMGT reference sequences to assign V, D and J gene segments. Each retained sequence needed at least a six-nucleotide match to both a V gene segment and a J gene segment. A rearrangement was called productive if the CDR3 had no stop codons and remained in frame with V and J, and every other rearrangement was called non-productive. CDR3 was defined according to IMGT convention as the region running from the second conserved V-encoded cysteine to the conserved J-encoded phenylalanine. The earlier analysis of some 540 of the donors excluded any sequence lacking an unambiguous match to a single V gene segment. An earlier analysis of several hundred of the donors classified V segments as functional when productive rearrangements were above 56.7% and as segregating when the standard deviation between donors was above 5%. A statistical classification framework was developed to diagnose cytomegalovirus status using the catalog of TCR beta chain sequences. In a later analysis, TCR nucleotide sequences were compared against IMGT/GENE-DB human TR gene sequences so that V and J genes could be assigned. In a later analysis, CDR3 sequences and most-parsimonious VDJ recombination scenarios were assigned using the TCRdist pipeline. In a later analysis, every TCR beta chain was defined by the combination of its CDR3 amino acid sequence and its V-gene family, and reads without a unique V-gene family were dropped. As a way to deal with suspected cross-contamination and a sequencing artifact, a later analysis dropped roughly 600 nucleotide sequences that were highly shared and had low generation probability. For each public chain, a later analysis derived a clonal expansion index from normalized ranks of inferred template counts within each repertoire. Generation probabilities in a later analysis came from a VDJ recombination model fitted to out-of-frame rearrangements, and those results were checked against IGoR. In a later analysis, TCR-TCR, TCR-HLA and TCR-CMV co-occurrence was scored with hypergeometric tests, and a repertoire-size bias correction was applied to TCR pairs. In a later analysis, false discovery rates were estimated by permuting HLA or CMV assignments 20 times. In a later analysis, co-occurring TCRs were grouped using DBSCAN, with TCRdist sequence similarity added in when clustering inside HLA-allele-positive subsets. Repertoires with fewer than 30,000 or more than 120,000 public chains, plus five repertoires with anomalous nucleotide sharing, were excluded from co-occurrence clustering. TCRdb obtained this table from immuneACCESS and retained in-frame rearrangements with V and J assigned. These tables miss some clones; where compared with another copy, unresolved V genes account for less than half of the shortfall, and the remainder is unexplained. From that table come the V and J calls and clone size; the DNA was used to work out D and trimming. This sample's table contains some 84,000 clones. The ten largest clones add up to 0.58% of the sample.

These data originate in a study of cytomegalovirus exposure and HLA in healthy donors (dated by TCRdb to about 2017). Turning to the overall study: According to an earlier analysis of 587 of the donors, about 179 million T cells yielded 117 million unique TCR beta sequences and around 280 Gb of sequence data. An early release that covered some 640 HLA-typed donors contained around 330 gigabases of sequencing data and around 85 million unique TCR sequences. Of the roughly 430 genotyped donors, approximately 83% fell in the genetic ancestry cluster associated with self-reported Caucasian donors. The study aimed to test whether signatures of past pathogen exposure could be identified by cataloging public T cell receptors. The study profiled the T cell repertoires of some 610 subjects by immunosequencing and related them to cytomegalovirus serostatus. Along with the roughly 670-subject first cohort, a separate validation cohort of over a hundred different subjects was used. To predict cytomegalovirus infection status, the study combined high-throughput TCR immunosequencing, statistical association of individual TCRs with disease status, and machine learning. A later analysis re-analyzed previously published TCR beta repertoires from about 600 donors and added high-resolution HLA genotyping to study TCR occurrence patterns. Rather than using new phenotypic data, the later analysis identified candidate immune exposures from TCR beta sequences and from how often those sequences occurred across donors. An earlier analysis of 587 of the donors used high-throughput TCR beta sequencing to judge whether each TCR beta V gene segment behaved as functional or pseudogenic. Donor age, sex, ethnicity and CMV serostatus were collected together with the repertoire data. A later genetic analysis took genome-wide SNP genotypes for about 65% of the roughly 670 donors and used that subset as a discovery cohort. All discovery cohort repertoires had been generated using a single sequencing platform. Class I and class II HLA loci were covered by the typing at four-digit resolution. The number of typed donors differed by locus: 629-630 for A, B, C, DRB1 and DQB1; 500 to 550 for DQA1; 606 for DPA1; and around 450 for DPB1. Roughly 5 DR-DQ haplotypes were handled as single units for association and clustering, since linkage in the cohort was strong. On average, about 200,000 unique TCR beta nucleotide sequences were sequenced per donor among more than 350 genotyped donors of the cohort, with roughly 19% of those sequences being non-productive.

The cohort comprised 666 healthy bone marrow donors. All cohort members were sampled while nominally healthy, although unrecorded immune exposures were likely present. The donor was CMV seronegative and was included in the group of several hundred seronegative cohort members. A peripheral blood sample was collected from each donor, and TCR beta sequencing was performed on peripheral blood mononuclear cells. The Qiagen DNeasy Blood Extraction Kit was used to extract genomic DNA from the blood cell samples. V lost 6 bases and J lost 6 bases, and the count of bases not matched to a germline gene is 7. CDR1 and CDR2 are read off the germline V gene as MNHEY and SVGAGI. From its cysteine to its phenylalanine, the CDR3 spans 13 amino acids. Only CDR3 DNA remains: 39 bases, in frame from the first base. Here is what the overall study found, with its caveats: In vitro tests confirmed that a few of the cytomegalovirus-associated TCR beta chains recognize cytomegalovirus antigens. Presence/absence analyses assumed roughly uniform sequencing depth across donors, an assumption that may not hold. Linkage disequilibrium might explain the correlated functional status among segregating V segments, but an unknown experimental factor could not be ruled out. Because the 87-base-pair reads could not distinguish some IMGT-functional V segments, including TRBV6-2 and TRBV6-3, those segments were excluded. According to a later analysis, most CMV-associated TCR beta chains appeared to be HLA-restricted, and the HLA associations seemed to be driven largely by CMV exposure. Because HLA typing was unavailable for some donors at each locus, only the typed subset was used in association tests. The only immune exposure information available for the cohort was CMV serostatus. A further reported finding was that TCR beta sequences accurately predicted the HLA-A and HLA-B alleles for most subjects in the first cohort. Compared with equally common non-associated chains, HLA-associated TCR beta chains in a later analysis were more clonally expanded and had lower generation probabilities. At a false discovery rate of 0.05, a later analysis linked 16,000 or so TCR beta sequences to specific HLA alleles. A later genetic analysis reported fewer N-insertions in productive TCRs among donors in an Asian-associated ancestry cluster than the roughly 620-donor mean. According to a later analysis, TCR association rates differed among HLA loci, with DRB1 alleles showing the most associated TCRs and HLA-C alleles showing the fewest. An earlier analysis of roughly 570 of the donors showed that most TCR beta V segments appeared in productive rearrangements either about 90% or about 30% of the time, which broadly matched IMGT annotations. The classifier was reported to diagnose cytomegalovirus status with high specificity and sensitivity in both the original cohort and the validation cohort. The authors suggested that the approach could potentially be generalized to other disease states and immunological phenotypes. A total of about 150 TCR beta chains were listed by the study as associated with cytomegalovirus. According to a later analysis, parvovirus B19, influenza, CMV and Epstein-Barr virus appeared linked to several top co-occurrence clusters. The sequencing pipeline was judged likely to have produced a cluster of highly shared sequence variants as a technical artifact. Over 15 rarely observed V segments, including chromosome 9 orphons, were excluded from the earlier analysis of about 500 of the donors because counts were too low. Strong co-occurrence of HLA alleles, especially DR and DQ, made assigning TCR associations to individual alleles difficult. The cohort was sequenced for TCR beta chains only, and without alpha or paired-chain data the features that could be detected were limited. Most TCR sequences were observed very rarely across donors, whereas some public TCRs were present in many individuals. V-gene and J-gene trimming of TCR beta chains was associated with a missense DCLRE1C variant in a later genetic analysis, and the association was replicated in an independent cohort.

Material for sequencing was PBMCs. Recombination connected TRBV6-5 to TRBJ1-2, and 7 junctional nucleotides match TRBD1. The receptor was isolated from a man aged 50 to 59 in good health and CMV-seronegative. The CDR3 region has the sequence CASRTITGDGYTF. The base sequence is TGTGCCAGCAGGACCATCACAGGGGATGGCTACACCTTC.